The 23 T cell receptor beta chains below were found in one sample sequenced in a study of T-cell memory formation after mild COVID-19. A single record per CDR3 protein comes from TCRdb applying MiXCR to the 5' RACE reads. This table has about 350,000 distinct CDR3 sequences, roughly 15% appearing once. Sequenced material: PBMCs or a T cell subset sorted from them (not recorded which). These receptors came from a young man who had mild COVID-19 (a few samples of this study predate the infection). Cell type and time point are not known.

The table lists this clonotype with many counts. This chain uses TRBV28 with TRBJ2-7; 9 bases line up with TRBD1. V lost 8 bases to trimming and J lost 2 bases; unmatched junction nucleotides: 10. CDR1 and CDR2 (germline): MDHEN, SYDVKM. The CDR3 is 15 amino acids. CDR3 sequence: CASAAGTGRTYEQYV. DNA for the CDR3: TGTGCCAGCGCAGCCGGGACAGGGCGTACCTACGAGCAGTACGTC.

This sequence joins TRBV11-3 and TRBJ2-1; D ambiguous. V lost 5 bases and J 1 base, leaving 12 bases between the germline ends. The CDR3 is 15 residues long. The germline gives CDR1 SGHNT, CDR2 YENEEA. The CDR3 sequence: CASSPRAGSYNEQFF. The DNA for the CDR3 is TGTGCCAGCAGCCCAAGAGCTGGATCCTACAATGAGCAGTTCTTC.

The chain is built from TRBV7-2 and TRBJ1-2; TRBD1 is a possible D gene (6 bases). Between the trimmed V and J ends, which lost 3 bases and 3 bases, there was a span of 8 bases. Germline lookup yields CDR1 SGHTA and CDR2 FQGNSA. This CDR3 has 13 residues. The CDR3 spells CASSFRGDYGYTF. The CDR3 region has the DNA TGTGCCAGCAGCTTTAGGGGGGACTATGGCTACACCTTC.

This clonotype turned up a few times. The DNA of the CDR3 is TGTGCCAGCAGTTTAAAACAGGGGGCGCAGACCCAGTACTTC. Translating it yields CASSLKQGAQTQYF. The gene calls are TRBV6-5 and TRBJ2-5; TRBD1 aligns across 9 bases. The CDR3 is 14 residues long. V lost 4 bases, J lost 6 bases, and 6 bases stayed unmatched. CDR1 and CDR2 (germline): MNHEY, SVGAGI.

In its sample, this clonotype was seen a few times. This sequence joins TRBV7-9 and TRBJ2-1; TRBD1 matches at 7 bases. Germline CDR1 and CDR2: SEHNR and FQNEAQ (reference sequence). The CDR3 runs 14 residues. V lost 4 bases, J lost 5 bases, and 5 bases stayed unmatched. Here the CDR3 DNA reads TGTGCCAGCAGCTCAAGACAGGGTAACAATGAGCAGTTCTTC. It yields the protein CASSSRQGNNEQFF.

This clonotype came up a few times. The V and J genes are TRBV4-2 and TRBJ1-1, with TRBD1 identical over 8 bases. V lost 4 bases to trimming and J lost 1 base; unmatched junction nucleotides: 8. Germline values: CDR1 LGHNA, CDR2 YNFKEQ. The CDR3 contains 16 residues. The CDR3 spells CASSPPTGVKNTEAFF. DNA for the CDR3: TGTGCCAGCAGCCCACCGACAGGGGTAAAGAACACTGAAGCTTTCTTT.

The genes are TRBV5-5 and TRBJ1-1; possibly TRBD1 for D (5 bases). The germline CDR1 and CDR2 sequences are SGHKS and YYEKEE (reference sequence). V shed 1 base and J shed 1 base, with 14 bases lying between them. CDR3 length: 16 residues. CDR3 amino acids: CASSLWDGGPNTEAFF. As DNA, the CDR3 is TGTGCCAGCAGCTTGTGGGACGGAGGACCGAACACTGAAGCTTTCTTT.

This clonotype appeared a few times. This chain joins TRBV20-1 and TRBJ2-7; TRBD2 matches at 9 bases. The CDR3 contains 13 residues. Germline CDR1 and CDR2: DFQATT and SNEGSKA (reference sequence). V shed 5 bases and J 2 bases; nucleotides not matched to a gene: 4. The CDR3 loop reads CSAGSSGAYEQYF. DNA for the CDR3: TGCAGTGCTGGGTCTAGCGGGGCCTACGAGCAGTACTTC.

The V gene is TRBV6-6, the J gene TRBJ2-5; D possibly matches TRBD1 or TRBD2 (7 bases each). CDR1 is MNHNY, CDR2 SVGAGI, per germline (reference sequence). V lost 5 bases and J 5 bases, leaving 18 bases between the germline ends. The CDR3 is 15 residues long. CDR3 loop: CASSRQGRGGETQYF. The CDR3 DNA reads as TGTGCCAGCAGTCGACAGGGAAGGGGGGGCGAGACCCAGTACTTC.

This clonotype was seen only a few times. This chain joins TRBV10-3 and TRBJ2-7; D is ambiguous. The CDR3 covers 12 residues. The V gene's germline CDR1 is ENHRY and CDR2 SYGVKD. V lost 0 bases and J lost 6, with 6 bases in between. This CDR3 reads CAISESVVEQYV. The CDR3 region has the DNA TGTGCCATCAGTGAGTCGGTAGTCGAGCAGTACGTC.

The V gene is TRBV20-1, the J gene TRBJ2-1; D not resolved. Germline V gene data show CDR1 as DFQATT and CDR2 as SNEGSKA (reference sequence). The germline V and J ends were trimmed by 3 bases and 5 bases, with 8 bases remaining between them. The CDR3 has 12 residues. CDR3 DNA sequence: TGCAGTGCTAGGCTTTCTCACAATGAGCAGTTCTTC. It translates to CSARLSHNEQFF.

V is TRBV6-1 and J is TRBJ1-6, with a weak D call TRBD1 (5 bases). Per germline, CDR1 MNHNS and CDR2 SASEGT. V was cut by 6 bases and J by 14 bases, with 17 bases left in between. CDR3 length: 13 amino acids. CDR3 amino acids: CASRDSGTDTLHF. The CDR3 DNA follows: TGTGCCAGCAGGGATTCTGGGACCGATACCCTCCACTTT.

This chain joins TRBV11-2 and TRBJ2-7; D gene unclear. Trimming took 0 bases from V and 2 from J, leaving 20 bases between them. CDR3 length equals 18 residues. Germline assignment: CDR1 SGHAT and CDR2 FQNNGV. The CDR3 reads CASSLDRWRLRGAYEQYF. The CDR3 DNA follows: TGTGCCAGCAGCTTAGATCGGTGGAGACTTCGCGGAGCCTACGAGCAGTACTTC.

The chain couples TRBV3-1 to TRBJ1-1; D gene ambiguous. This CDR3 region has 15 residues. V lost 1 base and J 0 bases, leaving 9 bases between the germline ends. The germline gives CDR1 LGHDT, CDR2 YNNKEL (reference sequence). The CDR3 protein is CASSQGQSLNTEAFF. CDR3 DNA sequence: TGTGCCAGCAGCCAAGGGCAGTCTTTGAACACTGAAGCTTTCTTT.

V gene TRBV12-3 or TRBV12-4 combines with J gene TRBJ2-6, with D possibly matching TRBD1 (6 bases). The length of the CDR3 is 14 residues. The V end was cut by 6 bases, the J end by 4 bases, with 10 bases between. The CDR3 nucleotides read TGTGCCAGCAGAGACAGGATAGGGGCCAACGTCCTGACTTTC. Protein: CASRDRIGANVLTF.

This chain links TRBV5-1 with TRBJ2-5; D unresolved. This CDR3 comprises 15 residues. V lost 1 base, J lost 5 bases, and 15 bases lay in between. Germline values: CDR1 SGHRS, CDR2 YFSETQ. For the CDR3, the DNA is TGCGCCAGCAGCTTGAATACGGACCCCGGGGAGACCCAGTACTTC. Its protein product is CASSLNTDPGETQYF. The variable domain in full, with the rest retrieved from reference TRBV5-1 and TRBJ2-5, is KAGVTQTPRYLIKTRGQQVTLSCSPISGHRSVSWYQQTPGQGLQFLFEYFSETQRNKGNFPGRFSGRQFSNSRSEMNVSTLELGDSALYLCASSLNTDPGETQYFGPGTRLLVL.

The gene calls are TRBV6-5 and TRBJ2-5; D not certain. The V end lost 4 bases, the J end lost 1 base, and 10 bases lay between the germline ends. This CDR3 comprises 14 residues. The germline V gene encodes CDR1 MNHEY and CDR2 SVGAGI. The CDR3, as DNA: TGTGCCAGCAGTTGGCAGGCCCGCCAAGAGACCCAGTACTTC. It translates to CASSWQARQETQYF.

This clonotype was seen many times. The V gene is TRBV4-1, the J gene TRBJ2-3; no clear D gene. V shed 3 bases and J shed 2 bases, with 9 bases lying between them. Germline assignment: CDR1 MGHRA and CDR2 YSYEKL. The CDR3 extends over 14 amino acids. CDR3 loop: CASSQNVATDTQYF. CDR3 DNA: TGCGCCAGCAGCCAGAACGTAGCCACAGATACGCAGTATTTT.

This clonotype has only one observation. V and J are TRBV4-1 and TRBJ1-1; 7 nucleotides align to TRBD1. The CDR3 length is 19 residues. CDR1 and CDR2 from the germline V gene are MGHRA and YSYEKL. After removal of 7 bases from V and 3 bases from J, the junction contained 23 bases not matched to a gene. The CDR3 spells CASTAGGIRQTWRDTEAFF. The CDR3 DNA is TGCGCCAGCACCGCAGGGGGAATCAGACAGACCTGGAGGGACACTGAAGCTTTCTTT.

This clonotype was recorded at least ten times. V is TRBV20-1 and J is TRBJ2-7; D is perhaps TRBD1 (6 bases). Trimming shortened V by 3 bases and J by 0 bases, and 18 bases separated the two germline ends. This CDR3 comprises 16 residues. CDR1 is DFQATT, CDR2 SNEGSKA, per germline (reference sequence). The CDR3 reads CSASFLTGHPSYEQYF. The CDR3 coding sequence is TGCAGTGCTAGTTTCCTGACAGGACACCCCTCCTACGAGCAGTACTTC.

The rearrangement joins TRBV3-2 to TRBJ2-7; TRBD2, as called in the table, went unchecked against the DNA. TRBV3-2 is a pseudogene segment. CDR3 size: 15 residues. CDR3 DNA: TGTGCCAGCAGCCGGGGACTAGCGGGGGTCTGCGAGCAGTACGTC. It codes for CASSRGLAGVCEQYV.

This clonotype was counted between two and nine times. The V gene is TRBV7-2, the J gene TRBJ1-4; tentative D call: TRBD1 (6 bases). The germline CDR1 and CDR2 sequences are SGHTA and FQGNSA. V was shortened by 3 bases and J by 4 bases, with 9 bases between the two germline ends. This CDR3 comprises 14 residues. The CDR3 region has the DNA TGTGCCAGCAGCTTGGGGACACATAATGAAAAACTGTTTTTT. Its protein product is CASSLGTHNEKLFF.

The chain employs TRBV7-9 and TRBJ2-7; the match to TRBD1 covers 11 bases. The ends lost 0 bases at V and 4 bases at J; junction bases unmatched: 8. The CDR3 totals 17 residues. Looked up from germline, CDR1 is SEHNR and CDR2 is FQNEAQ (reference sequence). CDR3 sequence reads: CASSLAYRTGGGYEQYF. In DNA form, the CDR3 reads TGTGCCAGCAGCTTAGCGTACCGGACAGGGGGCGGATACGAGCAGTACTTC.